Listed below are T cell receptor beta chains from one sample, sequenced in a study of OX40 agonist ivuxolimab in advanced cancers. The table came from immunoSEQ multiplex PCR; TCRdb's copy has only in-frame clones and leaves some out. This table has around 80,000 clones, around 86% appearing once. The sequencing here drew on CD4+ or CD8+ T cells sorted from blood, taken in a trial of the OX40 agonist ivuxolimab. The source of these receptors is an adult with an advanced solid tumor such as melanoma, head and neck, liver or kidney cancer. Both conserved end residues are part of each CDR3. Each record gives: clone size, V gene, D gene, J gene, CDR3 protein, CDR3 DNA. A D gene is named only where the DNA matches it firmly. For some rows the clone size is stated as once, few or many, or as a class when expanded; others skip it.

.	TRBV7-9	.	TRBJ1-5	CASSYHRLGSNQPQHF	TGTGCCAGCAGCTACCATCGCCTGGGGAGCAATCAGCCCCAGCATTTT
.	TRBV5-1	.	TRBJ2-5	CASSSRGGETQYF	TGCGCCAGCAGCTCGCGTGGCGGAGAGACCCAGTACTTC
few	TRBV6-5	.	TRBJ2-7	CASALRGSGVYEQYF	TGTGCCAGCGCACTGAGGGGGAGTGGGGTCTACGAGCAGTACTTC
.	TRBV6-6	.	TRBJ2-7	CASSRGVVDSYEQYF	TGTGCCAGCAGCCGAGGGGTGGTTGACTCCTACGAGCAGTACTTC
.	TRBV6-5	.	TRBJ2-3	CASSYDRLSTDTQYF	TGTGCCAGCAGTTACGACAGGCTATCCACAGATACGCAGTATTTT
.	TRBV7-6	.	TRBJ1-3	CASSRGGSRESGNTIYF	TGTGCCAGCAGCCGAGGGGGGAGCAGGGAATCGGGAAACACCATATATTTT
.	TRBV5-1	TRBD1	TRBJ1-4	CASTQGGTGGEKLFF	TGCGCCAGCACCCAGGGTGGGACAGGGGGTGAAAAACTGTTTTTT
.	TRBV10-3	.	TRBJ2-7	CAISESFQGYEQYF	TGTGCCATCAGTGAGTCGTTTCAGGGCTACGAGCAGTACTTC
.	TRBV13	.	TRBJ1-1	CASSLVVGYRGGTEAFF	TGTGCCAGCAGCTTAGTGGTTGGGTACAGAGGGGGCACTGAAGCTTTCTTT
.	TRBV5-1	TRBD2	TRBJ2-3	CASSSGTSGSTDTQYF	TGCGCCAGCAGCTCCGGGACTAGCGGTTCCACAGATACGCAGTATTTT
.	TRBV7-2	.	TRBJ2-6	CASATGSGANVLTF	TGTGCCAGCGCGACGGGCTCTGGGGCCAACGTCCTGACTTTC
.	TRBV7-8	.	TRBJ1-1	CASSLVAVFNTEAFF	TGTGCCAGCAGCTTAGTCGCAGTTTTTAACACTGAAGCTTTCTTT